Described below is a single T cell receptor (beta chain) sequence and its context. What it binds is unknown. This entry comes from a study of CD8 T cells in Susac syndrome. J lost 8 bases, V lost 6 bases, and 10 bases had no gene match. Looked up from germline, CDR1 is DFQATT and CDR2 is SNEGSKA (reference sequence). This CDR3 spans 14 amino acids. Negative isolation was used for CD8+ and CD4+ T cells, and FACS enrichment was applied to TEMRA cells. Points from the study as a whole: In its TCR sequencing and HLA analysis, the study acknowledged that the number of individuals was relatively small.

RNA amounts of roughly 0.5 to 1 ug underwent reverse transcription with random hexamers. An immunoSEQ multiplex PCR amplified TCR beta CDR3 over 54 Vbeta and 13 Jbeta. MiXCR, run by TCRdb on the immunoSEQ multiplex PCR reads, gives a single entry per CDR3 protein. The profile shows about 160,000 distinct CDR3 sequences, around 90% of them singletons. This sequence joins TRBV20-1 and TRBJ2-1; 10 bases match TRBD2. This sequence was found in a human donor in good health. The sample taken for sequencing was CD4+ T cells from PBMCs. The CDR3, as DNA: TGCAGTGCCCTCCCTAGCGGGAGATTACATGAGCAGTTCTTC. This encodes CSALPSGRLHEQFF.